The rows below give T cell receptor beta chains drawn from one sample of a study of T cell responses to AZD1222 COVID-19 vaccine. The data were produced by immunoSEQ multiplex PCR, yet TCRdb's version contains in-frame clones alone and is incomplete. The profile covers approximately 160,000 clones, with 92% appearing a single time and around 1% taken by the ten largest. The specimen was peripheral blood, collected 28 days after the second AZD1222 dose. These receptors were obtained from an adult who received the AZD1222 COVID-19 vaccine. CDR3s include the opening cysteine and the closing phenylalanine or tryptophan. Each record gives: D gene, clone size, V gene, J gene, CDR3 DNA, CDR3 protein. D genes are given only for firm matches. A row's size may be missing; if present it is once, few, many or a size class.

D gene: -; clone size: -; V gene: TRBV29-1; J gene: TRBJ2-3; CDR3 DNA: TGCAGCGTTGAACCGGGGAGGGGGCTTAGGTATACGCAGTATTTT; CDR3 protein: CSVEPGRGLRYTQYF
D gene: TRBD2; clone size: -; V gene: TRBV6-4; J gene: TRBJ2-2; CDR3 DNA: TGTGCCAGCAGTGAGCGGGGGGACACCGGGGAGCTGTTTTTT; CDR3 protein: CASSERGDTGELFF
D gene: -; clone size: -; V gene: TRBV19; J gene: TRBJ1-1; CDR3 DNA: TGTGCCAGTAGAGGACTGGTTTCTGAAGCTTTCTTT; CDR3 protein: CASRGLVSEAFF
D gene: TRBD1; clone size: -; V gene: TRBV29-1; J gene: TRBJ2-1; CDR3 DNA: TGCAGCGTGAAACCGGGACAGGGGCGGGACAATGAGCAGTTCTTC; CDR3 protein: CSVKPGQGRDNEQFF
D gene: -; clone size: once; V gene: TRBV5-4; J gene: TRBJ1-2; CDR3 DNA: TGTGCCAGCAGCTTGAAAGGGAGGATTAACTATGGCTACACCTTC; CDR3 protein: CASSLKGRINYGYTF
D gene: TRBD2; clone size: -; V gene: TRBV7-2; J gene: TRBJ2-5; CDR3 DNA: TGTGCCAGCAGCTCGGGACTAGCGGGCCAAGAGACCCAGTACTTC; CDR3 protein: CASSSGLAGQETQYF
D gene: TRBD1; clone size: -; V gene: TRBV3-1/TRBV3-2; J gene: TRBJ1-4; CDR3 DNA: TGTGCCAGCAGCACCTCCCAGACAGGGGGGACGGAAAAACTGTTTTTT; CDR3 protein: CASSTSQTGGTEKLFF
D gene: TRBD1; clone size: once; V gene: TRBV5-1; J gene: TRBJ1-2; CDR3 DNA: TGCGCCAGCAGCTGGGACAGCTATGGCTACACCTTC; CDR3 protein: CASSWDSYGYTF
D gene: -; clone size: -; V gene: TRBV7-9; J gene: TRBJ2-1; CDR3 DNA: TGTGCCAGCAGCTTAGGGCTAGCGCATCTGGATGAGCAGTTCTTC; CDR3 protein: CASSLGLAHLDEQFF
D gene: TRBD1; clone size: -; V gene: TRBV5-1; J gene: TRBJ1-1; CDR3 DNA: TGCGCCAGCAGCCAGGGCAGGGGGCGGAACACTGAAGCTTTCTTT; CDR3 protein: CASSQGRGRNTEAFF
D gene: -; clone size: -; V gene: TRBV6-5; J gene: TRBJ1-2; CDR3 DNA: TGTGCCAGCAGTATTGCGCAGGGTGGCGGCTACACCTTC; CDR3 protein: CASSIAQGGGYTF
D gene: TRBD1; clone size: -; V gene: TRBV6-5; J gene: TRBJ1-2; CDR3 DNA: TGTGCCAGCGGAGGGACAGCTTTCTATGGCTACACCTTC; CDR3 protein: CASGGTAFYGYTF
D gene: -; clone size: -; V gene: TRBV6-5; J gene: TRBJ1-6; CDR3 DNA: TGTGCCAGCCGGAGGGGGAGAGATTCACCCCTCCACTTT; CDR3 protein: CASRRGRDSPLHF
D gene: -; clone size: -; V gene: TRBV5-1; J gene: TRBJ2-2; CDR3 DNA: TGCGCCAGCAGCCATACCAACACCGGGGAGCTGTTTTTT; CDR3 protein: CASSHTNTGELFF
D gene: -; clone size: once; V gene: TRBV6-5; J gene: TRBJ1-5; CDR3 DNA: TGTGCCAGCTCCTTCGATCGAGGTAGCAATCAGCCCCAGCATTTT; CDR3 protein: CASSFDRGSNQPQHF
D gene: -; clone size: -; V gene: TRBV2; J gene: TRBJ1-1; CDR3 DNA: TGTGCCAGCAGTCGGGACGGCTACACTGAAGCTTTCTTT; CDR3 protein: CASSRDGYTEAFF
D gene: -; clone size: -; V gene: TRBV7-6; J gene: TRBJ2-2; CDR3 DNA: TGTGCCAGCAGCTCAGGGTACAGGGCGAACACCGGGGAGCTGTTTTTT; CDR3 protein: CASSSGYRANTGELFF
D gene: -; clone size: -; V gene: TRBV15; J gene: TRBJ1-1; CDR3 DNA: TGTGCCACCAGCCCTGGGACCAGGGGCCGACAGCGTACTGAAGCTTTCTTT; CDR3 protein: CATSPGTRGRQRTEAFF
D gene: -; clone size: -; V gene: TRBV10-1; J gene: TRBJ1-2; CDR3 DNA: TGCGCCAGCAGGGAAACCACCAGGGACTTTTATGGCTACACCTTC; CDR3 protein: CASRETTRDFYGYTF
D gene: -; clone size: -; V gene: TRBV19; J gene: TRBJ1-2; CDR3 DNA: TGTGCCAGTAGGTCGGGCCCATCTGGGGGCTACACCTTC; CDR3 protein: CASRSGPSGGYTF
D gene: -; clone size: -; V gene: TRBV6-1; J gene: TRBJ2-1; CDR3 DNA: TGTGCCAGCAGTGAAGCGAGAGGCTCCTACAATGAGCAGTTCTTC; CDR3 protein: CASSEARGSYNEQFF
D gene: -; clone size: -; V gene: TRBV10-3; J gene: TRBJ2-7; CDR3 DNA: TGTGCCATCAGTGATCTTGGAGGGGCCGAGCAGTACTTC; CDR3 protein: CAISDLGGAEQYF
D gene: -; clone size: -; V gene: TRBV7-6; J gene: TRBJ2-7; CDR3 DNA: TGTGCCAGCAGCCACCTTAGCGAGAGTGCCAACGAGCAGTACTTC; CDR3 protein: CASSHLSESANEQYF
D gene: -; clone size: few; V gene: TRBV7-9; J gene: TRBJ1-4; CDR3 DNA: TGTGCCAGCAGCTTAAGGGGGAGGGAAAAACTGTTTTTT; CDR3 protein: CASSLRGREKLFF
D gene: -; clone size: once; V gene: TRBV6-5; J gene: TRBJ2-2; CDR3 DNA: TGTGCCAGCAGTTACTCGACAGGCACCGGGGAGCTGTTTTTT; CDR3 protein: CASSYSTGTGELFF
D gene: TRBD1; clone size: -; V gene: TRBV25-1; J gene: TRBJ1-6; CDR3 DNA: TGTGCCAGCAGTGAGACAGGGGATAATTCACCCCTCCACTTT; CDR3 protein: CASSETGDNSPLHF
D gene: -; clone size: -; V gene: TRBV2; J gene: TRBJ1-5; CDR3 DNA: TGTGCCAGCAGTACGGGGCAGTTTAATCAGCCCCAGCATTTT; CDR3 protein: CASSTGQFNQPQHF
D gene: -; clone size: -; V gene: TRBV11-3; J gene: TRBJ1-1; CDR3 DNA: TGTGCCAGCAGCTTAGCCGGGGAGGACACTGAAGCTTTCTTT; CDR3 protein: CASSLAGEDTEAFF
D gene: TRBD1; clone size: -; V gene: TRBV3-1/TRBV3-2; J gene: TRBJ1-1; CDR3 DNA: TGTGCCAGCAGCCTAAGCGGGACAGTGAACACTGAAGCTTTCTTT; CDR3 protein: CASSLSGTVNTEAFF